Given below is one TCR beta chain in context. Its antigen is as yet unknown. This record belongs to a study of cytomegalovirus exposure and HLA in healthy donors. The primer mix had 60 Vbeta and 13 Jbeta primers. Here immunoSEQ multiplex PCR was the method, and the copy in TCRdb shows in-frame clones only, minus some. The sample holds around 90,000 clones; 86% are singletons and the top ten take roughly 9%. V was trimmed by 2 bases and J by 4 bases, leaving 12 bases between them. The length of the CDR3 is 14 residues. CDR1 ENHRY and CDR2 SYGVKD come from the germline V gene. Study conclusions and caveats: Reports credit the classifier with highly specific, highly sensitive diagnosis of cytomegalovirus status. A link between a missense DCLRE1C variant and TCR beta V- and J-gene trimming emerged from a later analysis.

The sequencing sample was made of PBMCs. This clonotype was obtained from a man aged 25 to 45 in good health and CMV-seropositive. The chain joins TRBV10-3 to TRBJ2-7; D not resolved. The CDR3 region is CAISEVHPRYEQYF. The DNA for the CDR3 is TGTGCCATCAGTGAGGTCCACCCCCGGTACGAGCAGTACTTC.